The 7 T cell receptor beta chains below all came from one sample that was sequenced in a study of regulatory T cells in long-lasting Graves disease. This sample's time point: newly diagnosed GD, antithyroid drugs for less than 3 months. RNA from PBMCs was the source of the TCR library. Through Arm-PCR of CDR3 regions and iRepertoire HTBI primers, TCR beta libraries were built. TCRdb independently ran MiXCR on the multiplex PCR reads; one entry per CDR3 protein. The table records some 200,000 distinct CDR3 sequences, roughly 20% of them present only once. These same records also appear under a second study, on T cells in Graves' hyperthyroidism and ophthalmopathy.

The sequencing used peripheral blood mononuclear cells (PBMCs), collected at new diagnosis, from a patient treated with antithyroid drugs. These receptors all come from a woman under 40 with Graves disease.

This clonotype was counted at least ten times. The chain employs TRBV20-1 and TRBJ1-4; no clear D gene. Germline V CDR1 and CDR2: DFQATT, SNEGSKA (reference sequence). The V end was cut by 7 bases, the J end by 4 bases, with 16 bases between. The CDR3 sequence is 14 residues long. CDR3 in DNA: TGCAGTGTTCGGGTCCGGGCCCGTAATGAAAAACTGTTTTTT. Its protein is CSVRVRARNEKLFF.

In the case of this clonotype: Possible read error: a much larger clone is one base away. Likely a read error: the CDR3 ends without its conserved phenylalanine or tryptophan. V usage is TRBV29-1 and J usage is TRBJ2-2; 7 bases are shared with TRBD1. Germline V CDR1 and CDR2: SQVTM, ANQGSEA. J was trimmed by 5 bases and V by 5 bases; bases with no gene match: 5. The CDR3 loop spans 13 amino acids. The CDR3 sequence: CSVSEGATGELFV. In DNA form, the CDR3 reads TGCAGCGTTAGCGAGGGGGCAACCGGGGAGCTGTTTGTT.

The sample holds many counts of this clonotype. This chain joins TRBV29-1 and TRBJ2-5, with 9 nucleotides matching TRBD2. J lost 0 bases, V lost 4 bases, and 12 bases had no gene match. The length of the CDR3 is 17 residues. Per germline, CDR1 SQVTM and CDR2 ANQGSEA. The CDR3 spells CSVVAQREARNQETQYF. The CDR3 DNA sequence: TGCAGCGTTGTCGCCCAGCGGGAGGCCCGCAACCAAGAGACCCAGTACTTC.

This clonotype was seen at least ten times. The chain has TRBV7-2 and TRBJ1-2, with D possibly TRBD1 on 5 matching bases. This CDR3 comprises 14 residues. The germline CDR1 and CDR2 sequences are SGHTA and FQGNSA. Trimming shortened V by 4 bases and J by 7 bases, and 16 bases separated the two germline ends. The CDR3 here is CASSSASGSAGYTF. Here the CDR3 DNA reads TGTGCCAGCAGCTCCGCCTCAGGGTCTGCTGGCTACACCTTC.

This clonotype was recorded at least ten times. The CDR3 sequence: CASSLADSLYGYTF. The CDR3 DNA reads as TGTGCCAGCAGTTTAGCGGACAGTTTATATGGCTACACCTTC. The rearrangement links TRBV12-3 or TRBV12-4 to TRBJ1-2, with a tentative D call TRBD1 (6 bases). Trimming took off 0 bases at V and 5 bases at J, with 10 bases between the two ends. CDR3 length: 14 residues.

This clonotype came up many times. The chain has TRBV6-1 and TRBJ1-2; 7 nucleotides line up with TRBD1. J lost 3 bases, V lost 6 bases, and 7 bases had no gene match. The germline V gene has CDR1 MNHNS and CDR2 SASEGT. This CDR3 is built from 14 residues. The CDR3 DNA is TGTGCCAGCAGATTACCGGGACAGTACTATGGCTACACCTTC. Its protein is CASRLPGQYYGYTF.

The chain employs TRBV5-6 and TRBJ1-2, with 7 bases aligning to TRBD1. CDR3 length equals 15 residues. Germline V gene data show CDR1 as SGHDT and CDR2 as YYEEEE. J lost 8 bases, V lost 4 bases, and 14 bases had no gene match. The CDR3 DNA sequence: TGTGCCAGCAGCGCCACAGGGGACCTCTTTAAGGGCTACACCTTC. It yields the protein CASSATGDLFKGYTF.